This is a list of T cell receptor beta chains from one sample in a study of beta chain features in type 1 diabetes. TCRdb's table, derived via immunoSEQ multiplex PCR, lists solely in-frame clones and lacks some. This table has a few hundred thousand clones, 9.6% appearing once. What was sequenced was central memory CD4+ T cells from blood. These receptors came from a young man with type 1 diabetes. CDR3s include the opening cysteine and the closing phenylalanine or tryptophan. The order of the fields is CDR3 DNA, CDR3 protein, J gene, clone size, V gene, D gene. A D gene is named only where the DNA matches it firmly. Only part of the rows carry a size: once, few, many, or a class if the clone is expanded.

TGCGCCAGCAGCTTGGGGGACGGCGGGTTCAATGAGCAGTTCTTC,CASSLGDGGFNEQFF,TRBJ2-1,few,TRBV5-1,-
TGTGCCGGGGTAGGGCCCGGGGGCTACACCTTC,CAGVGPGGYTF,TRBJ1-2,few,TRBV27,-
TGTGCCAGCAGCTGGGACAGGAGGTACGAGCAGTACTTC,CASSWDRRYEQYF,TRBJ2-7,few,TRBV5-4,TRBD1
TGTGCCAGCAGTCAGGGATCCGAGGAGACCCAGTACTTC,CASSQGSEETQYF,TRBJ2-5,few,TRBV9,-
TGTGCCAGCAGTTTGACAGGGGCGGACACTGAAGCTTTCTTT,CASSLTGADTEAFF,TRBJ1-1,-,TRBV28,TRBD1
TGCGCCAGCAGCGACGGGAGGCTCGCGAACACCGGGGAGCTGTTTTTT,CASSDGRLANTGELFF,TRBJ2-2,few,TRBV5-1,TRBD2
TGTGCCAGCAGCAAAAACGGGGATTCTAACTATGGCTACACCTTC,CASSKNGDSNYGYTF,TRBJ1-2,few,TRBV27,-
TGTGCCAGCCGTATGTCCGGAAACACCATATATTTT,CASRMSGNTIYF,TRBJ1-3,few,TRBV25-1,-
TGTGCCAGCAGTTTTGTTGGGACTCAAGAGACCCAGTACTTC,CASSFVGTQETQYF,TRBJ2-5,many,TRBV28,-
TGTGCCAGCAGTTTAGGGTCTCCTAGCACAGATACGCAGTATTTT,CASSLGSPSTDTQYF,TRBJ2-3,-,TRBV7-3,-
TGTGCCAGCAGTGAGGCGGGACCAAGGTCGGAGTACTTC,CASSEAGPRSEYF,TRBJ2-7,-,TRBV2,-
TGCGCCAGCAGCTTGGACCCCGGGACAGATAGCTCCTACGAGCAGTACTTC,CASSLDPGTDSSYEQYF,TRBJ2-7,-,TRBV5-1,TRBD1
TGTGCCAGCAGTTCCTCGCGGGCAGGTCCGGAGACCCAGTACTTC,CASSSSRAGPETQYF,TRBJ2-5,-,TRBV25-1,-
TGTGCCAGCCGGCGGGAGTTCGCAGATACGCAGTATTTT,CASRREFADTQYF,TRBJ2-3,few,TRBV2,TRBD2
TGCAGCGAACAGGGGGCCACAGATACGCAGTATTTT,CSEQGATDTQYF,TRBJ2-3,few,TRBV29-1,TRBD1
TGTGCCAGCTCAGACAGGGGCGAGCAGTACTTC,CASSDRGEQYF,TRBJ2-7,few,TRBV18,TRBD1
TGTGCCACCAGGTGGAATTTTCTTACTGAAGCTTTCTTT,CATRWNFLTEAFF,TRBJ1-1,-,TRBV27,-
TGTGCCAGCAGCTTGGAGGGACAAGGGCGTGAGCAGTTCTTC,CASSLEGQGREQFF,TRBJ2-1,many,TRBV5-4,-
TGCGCCAGCAGCCCGGTTAGGGGAACTGAAGCTTTCTTT,CASSPVRGTEAFF,TRBJ1-1,-,TRBV5-1,-
TGTGCCAGCAGCCGGTCACCCCCTAATGAAAAACTGTTTTTT,CASSRSPPNEKLFF,TRBJ1-4,few,TRBV2,-
TGTGCCAGCAGTGAAGGTTGGGCTAGCGGAGGGAGAGATACGCAGTATTTT,CASSEGWASGGRDTQYF,TRBJ2-3,few,TRBV6-1,TRBD2
TGTGCCAGTAGAGGACTAGCGGAGTACAATGAGCAGTTCTTC,CASRGLAEYNEQFF,TRBJ2-1,many,TRBV19,TRBD2
TGTGCCAGCAGTGAACAATTCTTCCCCTCCTACGAGCAGTACTTC,CASSEQFFPSYEQYF,TRBJ2-7,-,TRBV2,-
TGTGCCAGCAGCTCCGAGGTGAGCTCCTACAATGAGCAGTTCTTC,CASSSEVSSYNEQFF,TRBJ2-1,-,TRBV7-8,-
TGTGCCTGGAGTACCGGGAGCACTGAAGCTTTCTTT,CAWSTGSTEAFF,TRBJ1-1,few,TRBV30,-
TGTGCCACCAGTGATTTGCCGACAGGGGGTTTCGGGGAGACCCAGTACTTC,CATSDLPTGGFGETQYF,TRBJ2-5,-,TRBV10-3,TRBD1